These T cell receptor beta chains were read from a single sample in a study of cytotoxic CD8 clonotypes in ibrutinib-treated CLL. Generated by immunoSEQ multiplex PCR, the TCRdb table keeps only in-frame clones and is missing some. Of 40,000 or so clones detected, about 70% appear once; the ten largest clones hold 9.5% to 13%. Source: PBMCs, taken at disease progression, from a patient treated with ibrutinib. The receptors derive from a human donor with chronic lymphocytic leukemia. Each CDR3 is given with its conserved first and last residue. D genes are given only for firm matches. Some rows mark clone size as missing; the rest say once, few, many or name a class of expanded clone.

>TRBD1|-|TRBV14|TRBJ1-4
CASSQESGQEETTTNEKLFF
TGTGCCAGCAGCCAAGAGAGTGGACAGGAAGAAACGACAACTAATGAAAAACTGTTTTTT
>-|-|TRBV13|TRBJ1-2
CASRRTHGSYGYTF
TGTGCCAGCAGGAGGACCCACGGAAGCTATGGCTACACCTTC
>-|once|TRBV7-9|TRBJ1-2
CASRRGNYGYTF
TGTGCCAGCAGGAGGGGCAACTATGGCTACACCTTC
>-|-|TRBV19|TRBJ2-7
CASSPRQSYEQYF
TGTGCCAGTAGTCCGAGACAGTCCTACGAGCAGTACTTC
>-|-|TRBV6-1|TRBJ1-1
CASSEIGNTEAFF
TGTGCCAGCAGTGAAATAGGGAACACTGAAGCTTTCTTT
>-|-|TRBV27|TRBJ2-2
CASSLRDTGELFF
TGTGCCAGCAGTTTACGGGACACCGGGGAGCTGTTTTTT
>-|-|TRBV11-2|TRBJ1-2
CASSFTELTYGYTF
TGTGCCAGCAGTTTCACTGAGCTGACCTATGGCTACACCTTC
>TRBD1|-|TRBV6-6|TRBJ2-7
CASSTYGTEISYEQYF
TGTGCCAGCAGTACCTATGGGACAGAAATATCCTACGAGCAGTACTTC
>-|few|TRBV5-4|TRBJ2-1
CASSFIGGNEQFF
TGTGCCAGCAGCTTCATTGGAGGAAATGAGCAGTTCTTC
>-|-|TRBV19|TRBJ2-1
CASSIPRGSPYNEQFF
TGTGCCAGTAGTATCCCCCGGGGAAGCCCCTACAATGAGCAGTTCTTC
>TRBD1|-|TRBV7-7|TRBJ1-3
CASSTWGQEAGNTIYF
TGTGCTAGCAGCACCTGGGGACAGGAGGCCGGAAACACCATATATTTT
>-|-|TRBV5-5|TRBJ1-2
CASSFMASGSNYGYTF
TGTGCCAGCAGCTTTATGGCGTCCGGCTCTAACTATGGCTACACCTTC
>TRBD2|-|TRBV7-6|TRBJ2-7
CASSLGSGEYEQYF
TGTGCCAGCAGCTTAGGTAGCGGGGAATACGAGCAGTACTTC
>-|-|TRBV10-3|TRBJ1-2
CAISAGGLPPEYTF
TGTGCCATCAGTGCGGGGGGGCTACCCCCCGAGTACACCTTC
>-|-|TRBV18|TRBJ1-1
CASSPGGFRDTEAFF
TGTGCCAGCTCACCGGGCGGGTTCCGGGACACTGAAGCTTTCTTT
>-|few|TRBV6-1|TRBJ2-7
CASSILFGTPYEQYF
TGTGCCAGCAGTATCCTTTTCGGGACTCCCTACGAGCAGTACTTC